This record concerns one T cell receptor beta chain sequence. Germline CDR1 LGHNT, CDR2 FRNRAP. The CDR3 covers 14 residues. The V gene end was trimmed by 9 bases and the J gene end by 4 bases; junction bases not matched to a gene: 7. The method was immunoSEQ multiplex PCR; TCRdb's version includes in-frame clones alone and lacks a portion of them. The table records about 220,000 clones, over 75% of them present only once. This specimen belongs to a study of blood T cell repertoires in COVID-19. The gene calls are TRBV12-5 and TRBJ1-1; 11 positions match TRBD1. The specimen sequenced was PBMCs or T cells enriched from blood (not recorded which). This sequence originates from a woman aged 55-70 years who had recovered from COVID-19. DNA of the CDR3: TGTGCTAGCCTGGACAGGGGGCAAGGCACTGAAGCTTTCTTT. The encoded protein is CASLDRGQGTEAFF.